The next 23 T cell receptor beta chains were all read from a single sample in a study of CD8 T cells in Susac syndrome. It was with random hexamers that about 0.45 to 1 ug RNA was reverse transcribed. One entry per CDR3 protein, called by TCRdb with MiXCR from the immunoSEQ multiplex PCR reads. This sample has 300,000 or so distinct CDR3 sequences; 90% to 95% occur once, and the top ten carry about 0.07%. Sequenced sample: CD4+ T cells from PBMCs. These receptors came from a human donor with multiple sclerosis.

This rearrangement joins TRBV9 to TRBJ1-2; D is unresolved. The CDR3 consists of 13 residues. Germline-derived CDR1 and CDR2 are SGDLS and YYNGEE. Between the trimmed V and J ends, which lost 3 bases and 7 bases, there was a span of 13 bases. The CDR3, as DNA: TGTGCCAGCAGCGGGGTGAGCCGATTTGGCTACACCTTC. Its protein product is CASSGVSRFGYTF.

This sequence joins TRBV20-1 and TRBJ1-5; the D is unclear. This CDR3 comprises 15 residues. The germline gives CDR1 DFQATT, CDR2 SNEGSKA (reference sequence). Trimming shortened V by 0 bases and J by 1 base, and 10 bases separated the two germline ends. The CDR3 spells CSARDSRESNQPQHF. CDR3 nucleotide sequence: TGCAGTGCTAGAGATTCTAGGGAGAGCAATCAGCCCCAGCATTTT.

V is TRBV29-1 and J is TRBJ2-7; the D is unclear. CDR3 length: 11 amino acids. Trimming removed 5 bases from V and 4 bases from J, with 9 bases in between. The germline CDR1 and CDR2 sequences are SQVTM and ANQGSEA. CDR3 amino acids: CSVTTQYEQYF. Here the CDR3 DNA reads TGCAGCGTTACAACACAGTACGAGCAGTACTTC.

V and J are TRBV6-5 and TRBJ2-2; a possible D gene is TRBD2 (5 bases). The CDR3 sequence is 14 residues long. The V and J ends lost 7 bases and 6 bases respectively, with 15 bases between them. Germline CDR1 reads MNHEY; CDR2 reads SVGAGI. In DNA, the CDR3 is TGTGCCAGCACTCCCCCGGGGTTGCCCGGGGAGCTGTTTTTT. This sequence encodes CASTPPGLPGELFF.

The V gene is TRBV29-1, the J gene TRBJ2-5; 8 positions agree with TRBD2. The CDR3 loop spans 11 amino acids. Unmatched junction bases numbered 3, after V lost 8 bases and J lost 4 bases. Germline CDR1 is SQVTM and CDR2 is ANQGSEA. Here the CDR3 reads CSFGLAETQYF. CDR3 in DNA: TGCAGCTTTGGACTAGCAGAGACCCAGTACTTC.

This clonotype was observed a single time. This chain connects TRBV20-1 to TRBJ2-1; the match to TRBD2 covers 12 bases. V lost 3 bases and J lost 0; bases outside the gene matches: 9. CDR3 length: 18 residues. The germline V gene encodes CDR1 DFQATT and CDR2 SNEGSKA (reference sequence). This chain's CDR3 is CSARGTSGGSSSYNEQFF. The CDR3 DNA sequence: TGCAGTGCTAGGGGTACTAGCGGGGGGTCCAGCTCCTACAATGAGCAGTTCTTC.

The V and J genes are TRBV6-2 or TRBV6-3 and TRBJ1-2, with 7 bases matching TRBD1. This CDR3 is 14 amino acids long. Germline values: CDR1 MNHEY, CDR2 SVGEGT. J gave up 4 bases and V 4 bases, and 6 bases lay outside the gene matches. The CDR3 protein is CASSSNRGRYGYTF. The CDR3 nucleotides are TGTGCCAGCAGTTCCAACAGGGGACGCTATGGCTACACCTTC.

The CDR3 region has the DNA TGTGCTAGTGGTTTGGACACCGTCTACGAGCAGTACTTC. It yields the protein CASGLDTVYEQYF. The chain is built from TRBV12-5 and TRBJ2-7, with no clear D. Trimming removed 1 base from V and 3 bases from J, with 7 bases in between. The CDR3 spans 13 residues. Per germline, CDR1 LGHNT and CDR2 FRNRAP. Drawing the rest from reference TRBV12-5 and TRBJ2-7, the complete variable domain is DARVTQTPRHKVTEMGQEVTMRCQPILGHNTVFWYRQTMMQGLELLAYFRNRAPLDDSGMPKDRFSAEMPDATLATLKIQPSEPRDSAVYFCASGLDTVYEQYFGPGTRLTVT.

This sequence joins TRBV5-1 and TRBJ2-7; a possible D gene is TRBD2 (6 bases). With 0 bases removed from V and 2 bases from J, the gap between germline ends came to 12 bases. The CDR3 length is 15 residues. Germline-derived CDR1 and CDR2 are SGHRS and YFSETQ. CDR3: CASSLDAGFTYEQYF. The CDR3 region has the DNA TGCGCCAGCAGCTTGGATGCGGGGTTTACCTACGAGCAGTACTTC.

The gene calls are TRBV5-1 and TRBJ1-2; D is perhaps TRBD1 (5 bases). The germline CDR1 and CDR2 sequences are SGHRS and YFSETQ. Trimming took 9 bases from V and 0 from J, leaving 15 bases between them. This CDR3 is built from 14 residues. In nucleotides, the CDR3 is TGCGCCACCAGGGACCCATCCACTAACTATGGCTACACCTTC. Amino acid sequence: CATRDPSTNYGYTF.

J is TRBJ1-6 and V is TRBV12-3 or TRBV12-4; D perhaps matches TRBD1 (5 bases). The CDR3 is made up of 14 amino acids. V was shortened by 8 bases and J by 0 bases, with 8 bases between the two germline ends. The CDR3 here is CASSRGSYNSPLHF. CDR3 DNA: TGTGCCAGCTCTAGGGGCTCCTATAATTCACCCCTCCACTTT.

The chain joins TRBV5-4 to TRBJ1-2; 9 bases line up with TRBD1. This CDR3 is 15 amino acids long. Losses at the gene ends were 4 bases for V and 6 bases for J; bases not matched to a gene: 10. Germline CDR1 reads SGHNT; CDR2 reads YYREEE (reference sequence). The CDR3 nucleotides read TGTGCCAGCAGCCAAGGGGGACAGGGTAGGAATGGCTACACCTTC. It codes for CASSQGGQGRNGYTF.

In DNA, the CDR3 is TGTGCCAGCAGCGGAGAGGGGGGACAGCTATACGAGCAGTACTTC. Translation gives CASSGEGGQLYEQYF. The gene calls are TRBV11-2 and TRBJ2-7; tentatively, D is TRBD1 (7 bases). The CDR3 contains 15 residues. CDR1 and CDR2 (germline): SGHAT, FQNNGV. The V gene lost 5 bases and the J gene lost 4 bases, with 18 bases spanning the gap.

The V and J genes are TRBV2 and TRBJ1-2; the D is unclear. The V and J ends lost 5 bases and 4 bases respectively, with 14 bases between them. The CDR3 has 14 residues. Germline values: CDR1 SNHLY, CDR2 FYNNEI. CDR3 DNA sequence: TGTGCCAGCAGTAACGGACTGGGAAGCTATGGCTACACCTTC. The encoded protein is CASSNGLGSYGYTF.

This clonotype is a singleton in its sample. The genes are TRBV4-1 and TRBJ2-3; 8 bases line up with TRBD1. Unmatched junction bases numbered 14, after V lost 5 bases and J lost 4 bases. The CDR3 sequence is 17 residues long. The germline CDR1 and CDR2 sequences are MGHRA and YSYEKL. CDR3: CASSDTPGGGNPDTQYF. As DNA, the CDR3 is TGCGCCAGCAGCGATACACCAGGGGGCGGGAACCCAGATACGCAGTATTTT.

The rearrangement joins TRBV5-1 to TRBJ2-2; 9 bases line up with TRBD1. The length of the CDR3 is 14 residues. Per the germline V gene, CDR1 is SGHRS and CDR2 is YFSETQ. V dropped 4 bases and J dropped 5; count of bases not matched to a gene: 3. CDR3 sequence (DNA): TGCGCCAGCAGCGCGACAGGGGGGACCGGGGAGCTGTTTTTT. Translation: CASSATGGTGELFF.

The rearrangement links TRBV30 to TRBJ1-1; D unclear. The CDR3 extends over 11 amino acids. Deletions cut 3 bases from V and 5 bases from J, with 7 bases between. Germline CDR1 is GTSNPN and CDR2 is SVGIG (reference sequence). The CDR3 region has the DNA TGTGCCTGGAGGTCGGGGACTGAAGCTTTCTTT. Protein product: CAWRSGTEAFF. Full variable domain (outside the CDR3, taken from reference TRBV30 and TRBJ1-1): SQTIHQWPATLVQPVGSPLSLECTVEGTSNPNLYWYRQAAGRGLQLLFYSVGIGQISSEVPQNLSASRPQDRQFILSSKKLLLSDSGFYLCAWRSGTEAFFGQGTRLTVV.

V usage is TRBV29-1 and J usage is TRBJ1-4; 9 nucleotides line up with TRBD1. The J segment lost 7 bases and the V segment lost 8 bases, leaving 14 bases of the junction unmatched. The CDR3 has 15 residues. Germline V CDR1 and CDR2: SQVTM, ANQGSEA. CDR3 sequence reads: CSNPPGTGRGEKLFF. The DNA for the CDR3 is TGCAGCAACCCACCCGGGACAGGGCGGGGTGAAAAACTGTTTTTT.

The V gene is TRBV29-1, the J gene TRBJ2-3; D is possibly TRBD1 (6 bases). In germline, CDR1 is SQVTM, CDR2 ANQGSEA. The V gene lost 3 bases and the J gene lost 3 bases, with 7 bases spanning the gap. This CDR3 is 12 amino acids long. CDR3 nucleotide sequence: TGCAGCGTTGACAGGGGTACAGATACGCAGTATTTT. Its protein is CSVDRGTDTQYF.

The V and J genes are TRBV7-9 and TRBJ1-1; D is undetermined. V lost 2 bases to trimming and J lost 2 bases, with 12 bases between them. There are 15 residues in the CDR3. CDR1 is SEHNR, CDR2 FQNEAQ, per germline (reference sequence). The CDR3: CASSLYAGVNTEAFF. The CDR3, as DNA: TGTGCCAGCAGCTTATACGCCGGAGTTAACACTGAAGCTTTCTTT.

This chain links TRBV7-2 with TRBJ2-5, with D unclear. V was cut by 5 bases and J by 2 bases, with 6 bases left in between. Looked up from germline, CDR1 is SGHTA and CDR2 is FQGNSA. The CDR3 is 12 residues long. The CDR3 here is CASSQRQETQYF. CDR3 coding DNA: TGTGCCAGCAGCCAGCGACAAGAGACCCAGTACTTC.

The rearrangement links TRBV12-3 or TRBV12-4 to TRBJ2-1; weak D call: TRBD2 (6 bases). This CDR3 is built from 15 residues. V lost 2 bases, J lost 10 bases, and 18 bases lay in between. CDR3: CASSLLLAGPVEQFF. The CDR3 DNA reads TGTGCCAGCAGTTTACTTTTGGCGGGACCTGTGGAGCAGTTCTTC.

This sequence joins TRBV4-2 and TRBJ2-6; 7 nucleotides line up with TRBD1. V lost 0 bases and J lost 2; bases outside the gene matches: 4. Germline V gives CDR1 LGHNA, CDR2 YNFKEQ. The CDR3 is made up of 17 amino acids. The DNA of the CDR3 is TGTGCCAGCAGCCAAGAGAGACAGGGAACTGGGGCCAACGTCCTGACTTTC. This sequence encodes CASSQERQGTGANVLTF.